The clone carrying this T cell receptor beta chain was observed a few times. Antigen specificity is unknown. Together with a sample-barcoded 5' primer, a J-beta primer mix was included in a second PCR lasting roughly 6 to 12 cycles. Each cDNA molecule, via a template-switch adaptor with 12 random nucleotides, was tagged. Using its own MiXCR run on the 5' RACE reads, TCRdb lists one record per CDR3 protein. The profile shows about 1.4 million distinct CDR3 sequences, approximately 59% of them singletons. The data derive from a study of blood T cells in healthy people across ages. Whole-study findings and limits: What prevented conclusive comparison of naive and antigen-experienced cells was that PBMCs were unsorted. TCR beta diversity, measured per million T cells, fell in a roughly linear way with age.

Total RNA was isolated from each sample in quantities of at least 5.5 micrograms. V lost 8 bases to trimming and J lost 0 bases; unmatched junction nucleotides: 12. Germline V CDR1 and CDR2: SQVTM, ANQGSEA. The CDR3 is 15 residues long. Sequences were obtained from blood. The sequence was collected from a man aged 18 to 35 in good health. V is TRBV29-1 and J is TRBJ1-2; 7 nucleotides line up with TRBD1. The CDR3 loop reads CSTKQGPLSNYGYTF. As DNA, the CDR3 is TGCAGCACTAAACAGGGGCCCCTGTCTAACTATGGCTACACCTTC.